This T cell receptor (beta chain) was found in a study of blood T cells in healthy people across ages. Note on this clonotype: Its antigen is as yet unknown.

V was pared by 7 bases and J by 5 bases, with 1 base of the junction left unmatched. Per the germline V gene, CDR1 is SNHLY and CDR2 is FYNNEI. There are 12 residues in the CDR3. For the second PCR, which ran for about 6 to 12 cycles, a sample-barcoded 5' primer and a J-beta primer mix were used. Each CDR3 protein is one row after TCRdb ran MiXCR on the 5' RACE reads. The sample contains about 1,600,000 distinct CDR3 sequences, about 40% of which appear only once. Study-level results: Unknown CMV status may confound age-related changes in expanded clones. Both naive CD4+ cell counts and diversity were greater in long-lived donors than in aged donors. Observed TCR beta diversity showed a strong correlation with the percentage of naive T cells as measured by flow cytometry.

The sequenced material came from blood. This chain connects TRBV2 to TRBJ2-3; 9 bases are shared with TRBD1. This TCR came from a woman between 18 and 29 years old in good health. This CDR3 reads CASNRGLDTQYF. In DNA, the CDR3 is TGTGCCAGCAACAGGGGGCTAGATACGCAGTATTTT.